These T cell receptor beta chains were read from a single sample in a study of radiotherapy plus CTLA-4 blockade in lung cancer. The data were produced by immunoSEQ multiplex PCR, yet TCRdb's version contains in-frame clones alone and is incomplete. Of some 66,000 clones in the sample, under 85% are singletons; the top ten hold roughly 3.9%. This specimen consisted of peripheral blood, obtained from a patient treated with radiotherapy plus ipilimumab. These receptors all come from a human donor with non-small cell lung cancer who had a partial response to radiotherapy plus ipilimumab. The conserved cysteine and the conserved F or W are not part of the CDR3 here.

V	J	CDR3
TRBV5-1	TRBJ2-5	ASSSRDTQETQY
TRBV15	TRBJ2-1	ATSSPGRGEQF
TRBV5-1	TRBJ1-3	ASSLETGNTIY
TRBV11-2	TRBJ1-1	ASSLSGTEAF
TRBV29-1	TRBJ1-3	SGTGREGNTIY
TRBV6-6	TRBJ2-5	ASGAASGPETQY
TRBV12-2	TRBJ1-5	ASRLTGAEKPQH
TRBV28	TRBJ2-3	ASSLLAGGLNSGDTQY
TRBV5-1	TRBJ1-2	ASSSSQGHYGYT
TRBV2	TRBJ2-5	ASSEAGGGETQY
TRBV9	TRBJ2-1	ASSVGGTGGDEQF
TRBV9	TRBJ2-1	ASSIGLAGNEQF
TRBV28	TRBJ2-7	ASSLGITGLSYEQY
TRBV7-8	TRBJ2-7	ASSLVPRSSYEQY
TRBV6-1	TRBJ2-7	ASSEEGPTYEQY
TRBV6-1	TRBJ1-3	ASSDQDRGYGNTIY
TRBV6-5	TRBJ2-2	ASSYPHTGELF
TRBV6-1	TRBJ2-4	ASSINLAGENIQY
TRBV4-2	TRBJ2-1	ASSQDHGAGDYNEQF
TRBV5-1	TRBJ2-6	ASSSGTSGANVLT
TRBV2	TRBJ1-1	ASRLEVNTEAF
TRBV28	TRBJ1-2	ASSLGGQIAGYT
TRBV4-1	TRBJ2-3	ASSQGPLLTDTQY
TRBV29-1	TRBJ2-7	SVGEGREQY
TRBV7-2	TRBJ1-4	ASSLVGAYSGEKLF
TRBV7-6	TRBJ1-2	AAGGLYGYT
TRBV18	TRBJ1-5	ASSPGTGDSNQPQH
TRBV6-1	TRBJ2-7	ASSLTGPSYEQY
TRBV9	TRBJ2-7	ASSVVGSVRDEQY
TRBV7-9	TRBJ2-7	ASSRDRTGVYYEQY
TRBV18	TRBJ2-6	ASSPGGGSSSGANVLT